Described below is a single T cell receptor (beta chain) sequence and its context. Its antigen remains unknown. Sequencing was performed with immunoSEQ multiplex PCR; in TCRdb, only in-frame clones are kept and a portion is missing. The sample yields under 150,000 clones, around 88% seen once. This sample was taken from a study of cytomegalovirus exposure and HLA in healthy donors. CDR1 is KGHSH and CDR2 is LQKENI in the germline V gene. This CDR3 contains 14 residues. Trimming shortened V by 3 bases and J by 4 bases, and 12 bases separated the two germline ends. Study-level points and caveats: Most observed TCR sequences were rare, whereas some public TCRs were detected in many donors. Overall, roughly 150 TCR beta chains were annotated as cytomegalovirus-associated.

Sequenced sample: PBMCs. The sequence was collected from a woman between 18 and 29 years old in good health and CMV-seropositive. This chain uses TRBV18 with TRBJ1-2; D ambiguous. As DNA, the CDR3 is TGTGCCAGCTCACCTAACAACCGTGGCTATGGCTACACCTTC. Translation gives CASSPNNRGYGYTF.